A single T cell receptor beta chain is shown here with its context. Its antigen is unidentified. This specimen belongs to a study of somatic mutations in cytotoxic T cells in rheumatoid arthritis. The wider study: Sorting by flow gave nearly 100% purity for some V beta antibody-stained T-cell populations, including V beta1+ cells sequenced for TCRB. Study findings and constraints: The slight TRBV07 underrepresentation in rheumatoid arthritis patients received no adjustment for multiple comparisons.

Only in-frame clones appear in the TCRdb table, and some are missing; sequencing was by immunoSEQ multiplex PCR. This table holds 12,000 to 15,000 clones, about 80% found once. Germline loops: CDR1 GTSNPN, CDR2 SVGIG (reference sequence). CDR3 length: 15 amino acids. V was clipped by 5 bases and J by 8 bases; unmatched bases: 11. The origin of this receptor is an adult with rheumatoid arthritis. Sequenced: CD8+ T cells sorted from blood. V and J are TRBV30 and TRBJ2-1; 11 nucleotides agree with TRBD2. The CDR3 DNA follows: TGTGCCTGGTCCCACCGTAGCGGGGGGGCTTATGAGCAGTTCTTC. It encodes CAWSHRSGGAYEQFF.